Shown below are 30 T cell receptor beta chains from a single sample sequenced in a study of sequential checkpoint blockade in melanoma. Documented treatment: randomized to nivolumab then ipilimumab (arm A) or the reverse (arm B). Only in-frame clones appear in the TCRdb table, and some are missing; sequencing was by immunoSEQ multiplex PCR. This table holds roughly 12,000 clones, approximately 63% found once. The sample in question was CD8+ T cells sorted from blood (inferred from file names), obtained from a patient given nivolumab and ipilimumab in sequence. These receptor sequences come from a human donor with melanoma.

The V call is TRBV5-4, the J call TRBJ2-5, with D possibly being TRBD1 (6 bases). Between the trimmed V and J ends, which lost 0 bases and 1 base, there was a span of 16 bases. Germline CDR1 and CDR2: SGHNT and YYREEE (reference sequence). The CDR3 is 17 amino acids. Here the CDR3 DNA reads TGTGCCAGCAGCTTGGCGGCCAGGGGCCACCTCCAAGAGACCCAGTACTTC. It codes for CASSLAARGHLQETQYF.

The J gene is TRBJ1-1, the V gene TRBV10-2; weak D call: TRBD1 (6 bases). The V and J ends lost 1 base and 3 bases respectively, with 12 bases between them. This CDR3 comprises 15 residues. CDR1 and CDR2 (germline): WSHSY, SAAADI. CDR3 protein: CASSEYRVPHTEAFF. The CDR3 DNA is TGCGCCAGCAGTGAGTACAGGGTCCCCCACACTGAAGCTTTCTTT.

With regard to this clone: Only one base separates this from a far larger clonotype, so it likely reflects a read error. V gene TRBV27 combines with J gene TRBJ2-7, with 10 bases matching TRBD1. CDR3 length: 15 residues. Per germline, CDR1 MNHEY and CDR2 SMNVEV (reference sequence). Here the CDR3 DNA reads TGTGCCAGCAACGGTCCGGGACAGGGGACATACGACCAGTACTTC. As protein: CASNGPGQGTYDQYF.

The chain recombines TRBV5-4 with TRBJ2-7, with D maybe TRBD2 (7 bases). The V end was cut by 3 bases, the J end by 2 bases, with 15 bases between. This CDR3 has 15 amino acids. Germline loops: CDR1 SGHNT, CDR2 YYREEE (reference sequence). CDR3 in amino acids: CASSSAPGGPYEQYF. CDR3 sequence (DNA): TGTGCCAGCAGCTCGGCGCCCGGGGGGCCCTACGAGCAGTACTTC.

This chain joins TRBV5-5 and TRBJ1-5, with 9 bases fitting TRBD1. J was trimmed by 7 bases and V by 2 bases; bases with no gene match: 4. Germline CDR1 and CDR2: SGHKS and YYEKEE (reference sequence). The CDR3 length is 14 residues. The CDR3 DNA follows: TGTGCCAGCAGCTTCGGGACAGGGAGCCAGCCCCAGCATTTT. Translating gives CASSFGTGSQPQHF.

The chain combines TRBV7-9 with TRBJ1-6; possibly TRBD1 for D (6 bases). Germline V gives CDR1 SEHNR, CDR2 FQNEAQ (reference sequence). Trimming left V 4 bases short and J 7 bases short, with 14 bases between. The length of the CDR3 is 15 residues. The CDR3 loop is CASSSVGGVNSPLHF. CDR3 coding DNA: TGTGCCAGCAGCTCGGTAGGGGGGGTGAATTCACCCCTCCACTTT.

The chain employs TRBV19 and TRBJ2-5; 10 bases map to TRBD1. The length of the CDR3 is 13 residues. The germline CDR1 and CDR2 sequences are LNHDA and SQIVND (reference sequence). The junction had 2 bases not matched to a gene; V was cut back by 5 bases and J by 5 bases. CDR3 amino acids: CASSLTGGETQYF. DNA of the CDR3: TGTGCCAGTAGTCTGACAGGGGGCGAGACCCAGTACTTC.

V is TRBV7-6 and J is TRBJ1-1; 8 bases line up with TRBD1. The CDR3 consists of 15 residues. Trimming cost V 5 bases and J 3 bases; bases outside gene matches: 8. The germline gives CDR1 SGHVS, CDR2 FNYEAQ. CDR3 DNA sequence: TGTGCCAGCAGCACAGACAGGGGTCCCTACACTGAAGCTTTCTTT. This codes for CASSTDRGPYTEAFF.

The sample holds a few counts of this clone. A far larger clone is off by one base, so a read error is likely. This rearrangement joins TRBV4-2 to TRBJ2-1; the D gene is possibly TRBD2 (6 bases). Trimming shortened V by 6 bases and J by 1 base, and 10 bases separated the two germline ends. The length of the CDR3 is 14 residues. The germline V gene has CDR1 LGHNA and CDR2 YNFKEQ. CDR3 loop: CASREEGSYNEQFF. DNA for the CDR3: TGTGCCAGCAGAGAGGAGGGTTCCTACAATGAGCAGTTCTTC.

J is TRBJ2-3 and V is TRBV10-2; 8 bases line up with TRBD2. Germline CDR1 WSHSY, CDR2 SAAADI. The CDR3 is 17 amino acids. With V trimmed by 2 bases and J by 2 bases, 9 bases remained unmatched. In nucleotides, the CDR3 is TGCGCCAGCAGTGAGGATCGGTCTAGCGGGTACACAGATACGCAGTATTTT. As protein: CASSEDRSSGYTDTQYF.

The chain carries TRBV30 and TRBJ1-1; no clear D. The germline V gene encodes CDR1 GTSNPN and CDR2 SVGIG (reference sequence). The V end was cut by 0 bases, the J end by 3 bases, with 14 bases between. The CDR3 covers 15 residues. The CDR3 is CAWSVLDWADTEAFF. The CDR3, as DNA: TGTGCCTGGAGTGTACTAGATTGGGCGGACACTGAAGCTTTCTTT.

CDR3 in amino acids: CASSVGPDLTDYEQYF. Written as DNA, the CDR3 is TGTGCCAGCAGCGTAGGCCCCGACTTGACGGACTACGAGCAGTACTTC. The chain couples TRBV9 to TRBJ2-7; D not resolved. The V gene lost 0 bases and the J gene lost 3 bases, with 16 bases spanning the gap. Germline-derived CDR1 and CDR2 are SGDLS and YYNGEE. The CDR3 runs to 16 residues.

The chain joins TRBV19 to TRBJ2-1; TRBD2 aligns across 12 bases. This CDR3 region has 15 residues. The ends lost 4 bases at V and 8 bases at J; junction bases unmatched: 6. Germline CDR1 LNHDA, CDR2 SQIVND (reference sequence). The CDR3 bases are TGTGCCAGTAGTAAGACTAGCGGGAGTTTCGATGAGCAGTTCTTC. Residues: CASSKTSGSFDEQFF.

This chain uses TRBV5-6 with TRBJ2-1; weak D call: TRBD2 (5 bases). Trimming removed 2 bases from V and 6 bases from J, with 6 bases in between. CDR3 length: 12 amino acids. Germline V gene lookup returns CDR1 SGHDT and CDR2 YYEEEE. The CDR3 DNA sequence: TGTGCCAGCAGCTTAGCGGTCAATGAGCAGTTCTTC. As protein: CASSLAVNEQFF. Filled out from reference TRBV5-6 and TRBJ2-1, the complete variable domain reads DAGVTQSPTHLIKTRGQQVTLRCSPKSGHDTVSWYQQALGQGPQFIFQYYEEEERQRGNFPDRFSGHQFPNYSSELNVNALLLGDSALYLCASSLAVNEQFFGPGTRLTVL.

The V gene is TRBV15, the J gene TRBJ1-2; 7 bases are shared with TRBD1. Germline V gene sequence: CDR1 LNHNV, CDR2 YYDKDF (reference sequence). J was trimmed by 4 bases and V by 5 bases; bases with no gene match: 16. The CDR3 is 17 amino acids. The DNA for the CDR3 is TGTGCCACCAGCGTGGGCAGGGGGATCGGGCGGGTCTATGGCTACACCTTC. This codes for CATSVGRGIGRVYGYTF.

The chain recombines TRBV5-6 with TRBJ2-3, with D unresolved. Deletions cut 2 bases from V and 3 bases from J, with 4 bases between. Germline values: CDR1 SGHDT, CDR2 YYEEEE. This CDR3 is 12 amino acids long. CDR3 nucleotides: TGTGCCAGCAGCTTTATAACAGATACGCAGTATTTT. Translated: CASSFITDTQYF.

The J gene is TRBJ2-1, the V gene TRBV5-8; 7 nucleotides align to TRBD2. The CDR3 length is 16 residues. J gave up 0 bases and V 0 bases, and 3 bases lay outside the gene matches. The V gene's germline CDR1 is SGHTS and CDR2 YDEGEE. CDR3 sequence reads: CASSLVGGSSYNEQFF. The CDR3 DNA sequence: TGTGCCAGCAGCTTGGTTGGCGGGAGCTCCTACAATGAGCAGTTCTTC.

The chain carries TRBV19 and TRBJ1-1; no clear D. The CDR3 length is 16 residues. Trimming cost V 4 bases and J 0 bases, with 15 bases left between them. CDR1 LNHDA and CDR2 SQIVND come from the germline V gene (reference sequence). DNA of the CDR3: TGTGCCAGTAGTACCACGGTTGTGTCCTTGAACACTGAAGCTTTCTTT. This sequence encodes CASSTTVVSLNTEAFF.

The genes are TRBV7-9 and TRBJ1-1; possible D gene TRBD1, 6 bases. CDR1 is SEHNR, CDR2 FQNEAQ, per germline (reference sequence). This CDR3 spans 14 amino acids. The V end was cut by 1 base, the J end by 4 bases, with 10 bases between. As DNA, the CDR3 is TGTGCCAGCAGCTTAGACAGGGTCACCACTGAAGCTTTCTTT. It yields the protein CASSLDRVTTEAFF.

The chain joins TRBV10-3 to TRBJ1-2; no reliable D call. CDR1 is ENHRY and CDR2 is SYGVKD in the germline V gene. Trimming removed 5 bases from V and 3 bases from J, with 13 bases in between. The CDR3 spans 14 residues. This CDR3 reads CAISSAGVDYGYTF. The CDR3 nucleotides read TGTGCCATCAGTTCAGCGGGAGTTGACTATGGCTACACCTTC.

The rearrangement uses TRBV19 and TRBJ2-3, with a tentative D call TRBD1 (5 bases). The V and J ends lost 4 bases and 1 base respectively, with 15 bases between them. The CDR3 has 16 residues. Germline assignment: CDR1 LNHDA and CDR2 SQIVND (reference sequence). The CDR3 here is CASSTLMARGTDTQYF. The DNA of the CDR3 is TGTGCCAGTAGTACCCTGATGGCCAGGGGCACAGATACGCAGTATTTT.

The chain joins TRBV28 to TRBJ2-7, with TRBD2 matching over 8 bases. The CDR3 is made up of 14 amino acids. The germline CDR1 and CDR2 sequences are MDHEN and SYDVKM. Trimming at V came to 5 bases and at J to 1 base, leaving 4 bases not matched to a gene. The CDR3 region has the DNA TGTGCCAGCAGTCACCGGGGGGGGTCCTACGAGCAGTACTTC. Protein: CASSHRGGSYEQYF.

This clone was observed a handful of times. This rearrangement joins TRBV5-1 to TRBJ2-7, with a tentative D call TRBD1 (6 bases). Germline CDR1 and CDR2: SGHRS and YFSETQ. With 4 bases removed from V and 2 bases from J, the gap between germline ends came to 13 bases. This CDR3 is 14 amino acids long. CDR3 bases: TGCGCCAGCAGCCGGGACAACCCTACCTACGAGCAGTACTTC. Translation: CASSRDNPTYEQYF. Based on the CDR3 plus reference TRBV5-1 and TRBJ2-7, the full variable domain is KAGVTQTPRYLIKTRGQQVTLSCSPISGHRSVSWYQQTPGQGLQFLFEYFSETQRNKGNFPGRFSGRQFSNSRSEMNVSTLELGDSALYLCASSRDNPTYEQYFGPGTRLTVT.

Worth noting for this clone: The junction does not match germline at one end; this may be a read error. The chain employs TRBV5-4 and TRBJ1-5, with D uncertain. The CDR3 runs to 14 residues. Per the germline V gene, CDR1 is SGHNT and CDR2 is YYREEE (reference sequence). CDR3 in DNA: TGCGCCAGCAGCCAATTCGGTGGCAATCAGCCCCAGCATTTT. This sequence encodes CASSQFGGNQPQHF.

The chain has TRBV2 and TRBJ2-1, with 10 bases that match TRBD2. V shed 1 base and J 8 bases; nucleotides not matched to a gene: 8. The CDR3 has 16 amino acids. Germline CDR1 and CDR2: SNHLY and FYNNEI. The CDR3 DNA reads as TGTGCCAGCAGTGAAGGGGTAGCGGGGGGTTTTTATGAGCAGTTCTTC. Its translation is CASSEGVAGGFYEQFF. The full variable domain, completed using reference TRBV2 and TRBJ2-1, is EPEVTQTPSHQVTQMGQEVILRCVPISNHLYFYWYRQILGQKVEFLVSFYNNEISEKSEIFDDQFSVERPDGSNFTLKIRSTKLEDSAMYFCASSEGVAGGFYEQFFGPGTRLTVL.

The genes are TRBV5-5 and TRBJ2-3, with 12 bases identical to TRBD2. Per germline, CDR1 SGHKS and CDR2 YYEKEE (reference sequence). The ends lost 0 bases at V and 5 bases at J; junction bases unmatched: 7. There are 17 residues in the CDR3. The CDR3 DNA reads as TGTGCCAGCAGCTTGGGGTCTAGCGGGAGGGCCGTAGATACGCAGTATTTT. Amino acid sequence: CASSLGSSGRAVDTQYF.

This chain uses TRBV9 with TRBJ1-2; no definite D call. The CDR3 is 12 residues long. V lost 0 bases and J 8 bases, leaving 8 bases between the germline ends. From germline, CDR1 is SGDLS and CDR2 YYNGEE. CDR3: CASSVGGLGYTF. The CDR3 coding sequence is TGTGCCAGCAGCGTAGGCGGTCTAGGCTACACCTTC.

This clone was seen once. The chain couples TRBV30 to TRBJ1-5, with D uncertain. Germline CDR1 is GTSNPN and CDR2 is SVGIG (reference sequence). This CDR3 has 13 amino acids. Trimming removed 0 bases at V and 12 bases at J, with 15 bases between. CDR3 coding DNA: TGTGCCTGGAGTGTAACCGACGCCGGGGTCCAGCATTTT. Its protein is CAWSVTDAGVQHF. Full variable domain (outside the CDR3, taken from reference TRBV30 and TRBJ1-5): SQTIHQWPATLVQPVGSPLSLECTVEGTSNPNLYWYRQAAGRGLQLLFYSVGIGQISSEVPQNLSASRPQDRQFILSSKKLLLSDSGFYLCAWSVTDAGVQHFGDGTRLSIL.

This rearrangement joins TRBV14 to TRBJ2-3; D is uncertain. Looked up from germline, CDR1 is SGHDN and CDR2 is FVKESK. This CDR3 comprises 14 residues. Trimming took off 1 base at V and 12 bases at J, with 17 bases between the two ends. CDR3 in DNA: TGTGCCAGCAGCCAAGTCGGCAGTCGAACTACCCAGTATTTT. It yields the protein CASSQVGSRTTQYF.

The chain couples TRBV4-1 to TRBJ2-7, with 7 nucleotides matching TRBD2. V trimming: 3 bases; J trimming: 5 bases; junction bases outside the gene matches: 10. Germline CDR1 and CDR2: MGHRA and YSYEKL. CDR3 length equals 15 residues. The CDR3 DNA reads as TGCGCCAGCAGCCAGGGAGGGGAGGGCCGACACGAGCAGTACTTC. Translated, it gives CASSQGGEGRHEQYF.